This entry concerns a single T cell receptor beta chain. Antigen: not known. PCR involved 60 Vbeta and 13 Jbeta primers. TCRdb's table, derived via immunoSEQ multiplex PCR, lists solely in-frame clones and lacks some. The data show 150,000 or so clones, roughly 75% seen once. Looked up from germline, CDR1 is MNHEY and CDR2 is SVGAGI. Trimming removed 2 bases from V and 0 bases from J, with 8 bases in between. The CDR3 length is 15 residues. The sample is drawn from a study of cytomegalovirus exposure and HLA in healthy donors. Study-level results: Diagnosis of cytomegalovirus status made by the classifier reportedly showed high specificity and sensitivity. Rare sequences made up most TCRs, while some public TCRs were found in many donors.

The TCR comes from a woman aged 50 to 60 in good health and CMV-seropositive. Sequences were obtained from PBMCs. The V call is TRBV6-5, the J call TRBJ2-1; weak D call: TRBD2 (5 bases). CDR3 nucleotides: TGTGCCAGCAGTTACACGGGGAGCTCCTACAATGAGCAGTTCTTC. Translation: CASSYTGSSYNEQFF.